Reported below is one TCR beta chain. The CDR3 totals 16 residues. Trimming left V 0 bases short and J 3 bases short, with 12 bases between. Germline CDR1 MRHNA, CDR2 SNTAGT. These data belong to a study of control samples from healthy donors and cancer patients. Libraries were prepared by immunoSEQ multiplex PCR; TCRdb keeps only in-frame clonotypes and omits some of them. The data hold about 160,000 clones, with just under 95% observed a single time. Sequenced material: blood. This clonotype was sampled from a middle-aged woman in good health. J is TRBJ2-1 and V is TRBV6-4; D is uncertain. The DNA for the CDR3 is TGTGCCAGCAGTGACTCGAATTCTAGAGTCTACAATGAGCAGTTCTTC. It specifies CASSDSNSRVYNEQFF.